The rows below give T cell receptor beta chains drawn from one sample of a study of cytomegalovirus exposure and HLA in healthy donors. Only in-frame clones appear in the TCRdb table, and some are missing; sequencing was by immunoSEQ multiplex PCR. The table lists 120,000 or so clones, around 65% of them singletons. Sequenced: PBMCs. The source of these receptors is a man aged 18 to 30 in good health and CMV-seronegative. Each CDR3 is given with its conserved first and last residue. The order of the fields is D gene, clone size, V gene, J gene, CDR3 length, CDR3 DNA, CDR3 protein. D genes are given only for firm matches. Some rows have no size entry. The others give once, few or many, or a class for an expanded clone.

-,-,TRBV10-3,TRBJ2-1,12,TGTGCCTCCCAGGGGAGTAATCATGAGCAGTTCTTC,CASQGSNHEQFF
-,-,TRBV25-1,TRBJ1-5,14,TGTGCCAGCAGTCCCGCAGGGACATATCAGCCCCAGCATTTT,CASSPAGTYQPQHF
TRBD1,-,TRBV27,TRBJ1-1,17,TGTGCCAGCAGTTTGTCCGGGACAGGGGGCTCGAACACTGAAGCTTTCTTT,CASSLSGTGGSNTEAFF
-,-,TRBV5-1,TRBJ1-1,16,TGCGCCAGCAGCTTAGGAGTGGCGTGGGTGGGCACTGAAGCTTTCTTT,CASSLGVAWVGTEAFF
TRBD1,-,TRBV6-1,TRBJ1-2,13,TGTGCCAGCGAAAGACAGGGGTTATATGGCTACACCTTC,CASERQGLYGYTF
-,-,TRBV5-1,TRBJ2-1,14,TGCGCCAGCAGCGGAAATCTAGAACCTAATGAGCAGTTCTTC,CASSGNLEPNEQFF
-,few,TRBV29-1,TRBJ2-4,13,TGCAGCGTTGAGCGGGAATCGGGAAACATTCAGTACTTC,CSVERESGNIQYF
-,-,TRBV27,TRBJ2-2,16,TGTGCCAGCAGTCGGGTAGGGACACCGAACACCGGGGAGCTGTTTTTT,CASSRVGTPNTGELFF
-,few,TRBV19,TRBJ1-1,12,TGTGCCAGTAGCATACGGGGTGGTGAAGCTTTCTTT,CASSIRGGEAFF
-,-,TRBV18,TRBJ1-5,14,TGTGCCAGCTCAGCAACAGGGAACAATCAGCCCCAGCATTTT,CASSATGNNQPQHF
-,few,TRBV29-1,TRBJ1-1,11,TGCAGCGTTAGGGGGTTCACTGAAGCTTTCTTT,CSVRGFTEAFF
TRBD1,-,TRBV28,TRBJ2-1,17,TGTGCCAGCAGTTTACTCCCGGGACAGGGACCCTACAATGAGCAGTTCTTC,CASSLLPGQGPYNEQFF
TRBD2,few,TRBV7-8,TRBJ2-5,15,TGTGCCAGCAGCTTGGGCGGGGGGGGTGAAGAGACCCAGTACTTC,CASSLGGGGEETQYF
-,once,TRBV18,TRBJ1-1,12,TGTGCCAGCTCACCGGCCAACACTGAAGCTTTCTTT,CASSPANTEAFF
-,-,TRBV7-9,TRBJ2-3,15,TGTTCCAGCAGCTTAGGGGCGCCAAGCACAGATACGCAGTATTTT,CSSSLGAPSTDTQYF
TRBD1,-,TRBV7-9,TRBJ2-5,14,TGTGCCAGCAGCTCGGGACAGTACCAAGAGACCCAGTACTTC,CASSSGQYQETQYF